Each of the 2 T cell receptor beta chains below was sequenced from the same sample in a study of blood T cell repertoires in COVID-19. This table comes from immunoSEQ multiplex PCR, and its TCRdb copy is limited to in-frame clones, with some not included. The table lists about 69,000 clones, more than 70% of them singletons. The sample was peripheral blood. The receptors derive from a human donor in a cohort sampled during active COVID-19.

This chain links TRBV6-1 with TRBJ1-2; D gene ambiguous. CDR1 and CDR2 from the germline V gene are MNHNS and SASEGT. The V end was cut by 1 base, the J end by 5 bases, with 8 bases between. The CDR3 runs 13 residues. The CDR3 bases are TGTGCCAGCAGTGAAGTTCCATTGTATGGCTACACCTTC. It encodes CASSEVPLYGYTF.

This chain connects TRBV6-2 or TRBV6-3 to TRBJ2-2; D uncertain. CDR3 length equals 12 residues. CDR1 and CDR2 from the germline V gene are MNHEY and SVGEGT. Deletions cut 6 bases from V and 7 bases from J, with 9 bases between. As DNA, the CDR3 is TGTGCCAGCAGCCCGCGTGGCGGGGAGCTGTTTTTT. Translating it yields CASSPRGGELFF.